These T cell receptor beta chains were read from a single sample in a study of low-dose radiotherapy and immunotherapy resistance in tumors. TCRdb called the reads again in MiXCR, with one record for every CDR3 protein. This table holds 60,000 to 90,000 distinct CDR3 sequences, more than 25% found once. The sample here was PBMCs, taken before treatment. All receptors come from a female donor with ovarian cancer. Both conserved end residues are part of each CDR3. A D gene is named only where the DNA matches it firmly.

TRBV4-1	NA	TRBJ1-2	CASSQDPFGQSNYGYTF
TRBV4-3	NA	TRBJ2-6	CASSRRYSSGANVLTF
TRBV28	TRBD1	TRBJ1-5	CASSLGTGNQPQHF
TRBV2	NA	TRBJ2-5	CASSEFRPGRETQYF
TRBV6-2/TRBV6-3	NA	TRBJ1-1	CASSYGETEAFF
TRBV7-2	NA	TRBJ1-1	CASSAGPSTEAFF
TRBV6-5	NA	TRBJ2-5	CASSYSGHRQETQYF
TRBV14	NA	TRBJ2-6	CASSQVPFSGANVLTF
TRBV5-4	NA	TRBJ2-7	CASSFTGSGYEQYF
TRBV2	TRBD2	TRBJ2-4	CASMGGSAKNIQYF
TRBV27	TRBD2	TRBJ2-3	CASSSWRGFGDTQYF
TRBV20-1	TRBD2	TRBJ2-2	CSAGTSGSPGELFF
TRBV7-2	NA	TRBJ2-5	CASSSTLLYQETQYF
TRBV13	NA	TRBJ2-1	CVSSSHGEQIF
TRBV5-1	TRBD1	TRBJ1-2	CASSLPTGGGYGYTF
TRBV20-1	TRBD1	TRBJ1-5	CSARDERGTVNHQPQHF
TRBV13	NA	TRBJ2-1	CASSTNPGTPKGQFF
TRBV6-2/TRBV6-3	TRBD1	TRBJ2-7	CASSYSGQRYF
TRBV20-1	NA	TRBJ2-3	CSAIRGSEGLTDTQYF
TRBV28	TRBD2	TRBJ2-1	CASSFPSGGRGEQFF
TRBV27	NA	TRBJ2-7	CASSSWDRVYEQYF
TRBV29-1	NA	TRBJ1-1	CSARGREAFF
TRBV27	NA	TRBJ1-6	CASSPGWTPRGSYNSPLHF
TRBV5-3	TRBD1	TRBJ1-6	CASSLKKMVTGLFNSPLHF
TRBV2	TRBD2	TRBJ2-1	CASSKLAGGYNEQFF
TRBV6-5	NA	TRBJ2-7	CASSYSIRGEQYF